This T cell receptor beta chain was documented in a study of blood T cell repertoires in COVID-19 (dated by TCRdb to the early 2020s). Regarding the study in general: Collaborator samples came from the United States, Italy and Spain and covered acute and convalescent phases of COVID-19. The material from the prospective study consisted of cDNA or gDNA derived from T cells, B-cell-depleted T cells, or PBMCs. Deeply sampled blood TCRbeta repertoires from subjects exposed to, actively infected with, or recovered from COVID-19 were included in the dataset. The sample metadata nearly always contained a de-identified subject ID, COVID-19 status, age in years and sex. The samples were drawn from the first 160 participants of the ongoing ImmuneRACE study and from 1,254 subjects provided by 6 global collaborators. Where available, HLA class I and class II types were taken from metadata supplied by the sample provider and were not determined by assay-based typing. The repertoires were made available in a free public database intended to serve as a resource for research on the immune response to SARS-CoV-2. Overall study results and their limits: The quantity of clinical and demographic metadata differed by source and by participant and was supplied without curation.

Turning to this clone: Its antigen target is currently unknown. Per-base quality was not reported, and no clone a single base away is much larger than it.

TCRbeta CDR3 regions were amplified from genomic DNA by means of the immunoSEQ Assay, a bias-controlled multiplex PCR. As for the original processing: Nucleated cell counts per sample were estimated from amplification of reference gene primers within the assay. To quantify the absolute abundance of each unique TCRbeta CDR3 rearrangement, sequence reads were collapsed and filtered. For each sample, productive Simpson clonality was calculated as the square root of Simpson's diversity index over productive rearrangements. Held by TCRdb, this immuneACCESS table contains in-frame sequences only and omits some clones. Under half of the omission traces to an unresolved V gene where checked; the cause of the rest is unknown. V, J and clone size were drawn from that table, and D and trimming were deduced from the DNA. Across this sample there are about 65,000 clones, with around four fifths seen only once. In total, the top ten clones hold about 40% of the sample.

Each collaborating institution followed its own protocols to collect whole blood in K2EDTA tubes. For TCRbeta analysis, collaborators shipped samples as frozen whole blood, isolated PBMCs, or DNA extracted from either of those sample types. The sequence was collected from a human donor in a cohort sampled during active COVID-19. Sequenced sample: peripheral blood.

The DNA reads TGTGCCAGTAGTATCTTACAGGGGGGTTCACCCCTCCACTTT. This encodes CASSILQGGSPLHF. The chain was built from TRBV19 and TRBJ1-6, and TRBD1 aligns with 8 junction nucleotides. Germline trimming: 3 bases from V, 9 bases from J; junction bases outside gene matches: 4. The CDR3 starts with the cysteine, ends with the phenylalanine, and has 14 residues. The read is trimmed to its CDR3 DNA, 42 bases read in frame from base 1. The germline V gene encodes CDR1 LNHDA and CDR2 SQIVND (reference sequence).